This T cell receptor beta chain appears in the sequencing data of a study of blood T cells in healthy people across ages. Study-wide points: Shifts in expanded clonotypes may have been confounded by donor CMV status, which was unknown. As age increased, TCR beta diversity per million T cells fell in a roughly linear fashion. Researchers deemed the diversity estimates from one million T cells underestimates.

This clonotype was seen repeatedly, ten times or more. Its antigen is currently unknown. The CDR3 is 17 amino acids. With 0 bases clipped from V and 9 bases from J, the junction kept 11 bases outside the gene matches. CDR1 and CDR2 (germline): MGHRA, YSYEKL. Then a second PCR, running roughly 6 to 12 cycles, was carried out with a sample-barcoded 5' primer and a J-beta primer mix. MiXCR was run by TCRdb on the 5' RACE reads, yielding one entry per CDR3 protein. The profile covers about 1.6 million distinct CDR3 sequences, with roughly 32% appearing a single time and 11% taken by the ten largest. This chain uses TRBV4-1 with TRBJ2-1; TRBD2 aligns across 10 bases. The sample was blood. This sequence originates from a woman aged 25 to 39 in good health. CDR3 DNA: TGCGCCAGCAGCCAAGATCCCACGGGACTAGCGTTCCTTGAGCAGTTCTTC. Protein sequence: CASSQDPTGLAFLEQFF.